This TCR beta chain came from a study of siplizumab effects on memory and regulatory T cells (dated by TCRdb to the late 2010s). About the study as a whole: The effect of the anti-CD2 antibody siplizumab on alloreactive T-cell subsets was examined in allogeneic mixed lymphocyte reactions constructed from human PBMCs. Beyond this particular receptor, the publication reports: About 80-96% of proliferating CD4+ or CD8+ clones could not be given a naive or memory phenotype. The cumulative frequency of alloreactive sequences traceable to unstimulated CD4+ memory T cells was significantly reduced by siplizumab. Among mappable alloreactive CD4+ clones, an average Treg-derived fraction of around 71% was observed with siplizumab, compared with roughly 27% in control reactions. Whether proliferating Tregs from siplizumab cultures actually had suppressive function was not functionally confirmed. Unstimulated naive T cells appeared more diverse than memory T cells, and naive cells seemed to contribute substantially to the alloresponse. Sequences below about 10^-5 frequency were poorly captured, so only a minor fraction of alloreactive clones could be mapped to unstimulated subsets.

Of note for this clone: Its antigen has not been determined. No qualities accompany the bases; no much larger clone lies one base away.

Library preparation was by the immunoSEQ multiplex PCR assay. Some 1.1 x 10^5 TCR templates per sample were assayed by the deep sequencing platform. Genomic DNA extracted from sorted T cells was the material used for TCRbeta CDR3 sequencing. Turning to the authors' computational methods: The R programming language was used for clonal analysis of the TCRbeta CDR3 data. Comparing unstimulated samples against CFSE-low samples taken after the reaction was how alloreactive CD4+ and CD8+ clones were defined. Alloreactive CD4+ clones were assigned to regulatory or non-regulatory origin by matching sequences to sorted unstimulated Treg and non-Treg repertoires. Entries here come from immuneACCESS through TCRdb and include only in-frame sequences with V and J called. Some clones fail to appear in such tables; in the studies checked, an unresolved V gene covers under half of the shortfall, and the cause of the remainder is unknown. V and J calls and clone size are those listed in that table; D and trimming were worked out from the DNA. Counted in this sample were about 27,000 clones; roughly 84% of them appeared once. The ten largest clones add up to under 25% of the sample.

In addition, sequencing in three donor pairs included unstimulated CD8+ effector memory subsets alongside CD4+ naive, CD8+ naive, CD8+ TEMRA and CD4+ memory subsets. Sorted unstimulated T cells, along with proliferating T cells recovered from mixed lymphocyte reactions, underwent TCRbeta CDR3 sequencing. Fresh whole blood from about eleven HLA-typed healthy donors served as the source for isolating PBMCs. The CDR3 holds 16 amino acids from the cysteine to the phenylalanine. Just CDR3 DNA is preserved here, 48 bases in frame from base 1. CDR1 SGHRS and CDR2 YFSETQ were looked up in the germline V gene. Compared with germline, V lacks 3 bases and J lacks 7 bases; bases without a gene match: 8.

Source material: memory CD4+ T cells sorted from blood. The sample's cell subset or site label, decoded: unstimulated CD4+ memory T cells. The clonotype was recovered from a human donor in good health. The receptor chain draws on TRBV5-1 and TRBJ2-1, with 12 junctional bases fitting TRBD2. The CDR3 here reads CASSSGLAGYDNEQFF. The DNA sequence is as follows: TGCGCCAGCAGCTCAGGACTAGCGGGATACGATAATGAGCAGTTCTTC.